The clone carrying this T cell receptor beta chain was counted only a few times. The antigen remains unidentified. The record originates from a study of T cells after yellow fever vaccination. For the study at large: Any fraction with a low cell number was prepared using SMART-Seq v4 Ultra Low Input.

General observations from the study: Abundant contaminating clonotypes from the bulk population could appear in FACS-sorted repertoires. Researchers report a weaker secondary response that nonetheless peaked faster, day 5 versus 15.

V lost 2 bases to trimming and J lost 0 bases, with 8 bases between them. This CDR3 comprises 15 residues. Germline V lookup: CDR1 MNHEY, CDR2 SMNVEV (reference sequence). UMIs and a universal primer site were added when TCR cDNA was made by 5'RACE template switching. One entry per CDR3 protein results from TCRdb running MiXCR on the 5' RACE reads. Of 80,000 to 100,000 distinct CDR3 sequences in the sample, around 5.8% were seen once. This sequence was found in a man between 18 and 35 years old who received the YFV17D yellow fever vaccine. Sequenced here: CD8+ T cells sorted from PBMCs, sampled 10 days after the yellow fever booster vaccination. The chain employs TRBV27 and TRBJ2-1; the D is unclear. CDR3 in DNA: TGTGCCAGCAGTTTAGCGGTGAGCTCCTACAATGAGCAGTTCTTC. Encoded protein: CASSLAVSSYNEQFF.